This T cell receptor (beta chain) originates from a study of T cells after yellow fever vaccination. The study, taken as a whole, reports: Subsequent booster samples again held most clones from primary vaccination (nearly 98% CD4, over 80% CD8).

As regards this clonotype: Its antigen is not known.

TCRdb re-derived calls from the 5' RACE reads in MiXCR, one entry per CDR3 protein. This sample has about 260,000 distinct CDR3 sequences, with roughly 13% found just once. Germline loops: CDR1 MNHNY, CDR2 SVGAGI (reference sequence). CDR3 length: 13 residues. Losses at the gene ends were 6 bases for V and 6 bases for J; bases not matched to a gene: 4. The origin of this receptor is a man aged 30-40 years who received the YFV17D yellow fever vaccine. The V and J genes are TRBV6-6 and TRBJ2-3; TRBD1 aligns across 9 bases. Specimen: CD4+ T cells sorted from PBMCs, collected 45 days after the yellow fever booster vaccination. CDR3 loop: CASSPGQGDTQYF. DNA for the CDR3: TGTGCCAGCAGCCCTGGACAGGGGGATACGCAGTATTTT.